These 26 T cell receptor beta chains originate from one sample sequenced in a study of blood T cell repertoires in COVID-19 (dated by TCRdb to the early 2020s). The protocol used for the library was the immunoSEQ multiplex PCR assay. TCRdb carries this immuneACCESS record with in-frame sequences only. Its versions omit some clonotypes, under half of them owing to an unresolved V gene in the studies checked, with the rest unexplained. The sample data list roughly 150,000 clones, and less than 85% of these were observed just once. Of the sample, under 2% is held by the ten largest clones. The sample consisted of PBMCs or T cells enriched from blood (not recorded which). The receptors shown here come from a woman aged 18-29 years who had been exposed to COVID-19.

The chain recombines TRBV30 with TRBJ2-5; 12 bases fit TRBD2. The J segment lost 4 bases and the V segment lost 3 bases, leaving 3 bases of the junction unmatched. Per the germline V gene, CDR1 is GTSNPN and CDR2 is SVGIG (reference sequence). There are 14 residues in the CDR3. The CDR3 here is CAWRKLAGGETQYF. The DNA for the CDR3 is TGTGCCTGGAGAAAACTAGCGGGAGGAGAGACCCAGTACTTC.

The chain's CDR3 is CASGKTGYNEQFF. DNA for the CDR3: TGTGCCAGCGGTAAGACAGGGTACAATGAGCAGTTCTTC. This sequence joins TRBV5-4 and TRBJ2-1; 7 bases fit TRBD1. Losses at the gene ends were 7 bases for V and 4 bases for J; bases not matched to a gene: 5. CDR1 and CDR2 (germline): SGHNT, YYREEE (reference sequence). This CDR3 spans 13 amino acids.

The chain has TRBV30 and TRBJ1-6; no clear D gene. Trimming removed 1 base from V and 6 bases from J, with 7 bases in between. Germline V lookup: CDR1 GTSNPN, CDR2 SVGIG (reference sequence). This CDR3 is built from 13 residues. The CDR3 spells CAWSGLSNSPLHF. The CDR3, as DNA: TGTGCCTGGAGTGGCCTTAGTAATTCACCCCTCCACTTT.

This sequence joins TRBV12-5 and TRBJ2-1; D possibly corresponds to TRBD1 (5 bases). V dropped 1 base and J dropped 0 bases, with 13 bases sitting between them. This CDR3 region has 17 residues. Germline V gene lookup returns CDR1 LGHNT and CDR2 FRNRAP. CDR3 nucleotide sequence: TGTGCTAGTGGTTTGGCACGACAGTCAAGCTCCTACAATGAGCAGTTCTTC. Amino acid sequence: CASGLARQSSSYNEQFF.

The rearrangement links TRBV15 to TRBJ2-7; D is possibly TRBD1 (6 bases). This CDR3 is 14 amino acids long. CDR1 LNHNV and CDR2 YYDKDF come from the germline V gene (reference sequence). Between the trimmed V and J ends, which lost 4 bases and 0 bases, there was a span of 10 bases. As DNA, the CDR3 is TGTGCCACCAGCATGTGGACAGACTCCTACGAGCAGTACTTC. This translates into CATSMWTDSYEQYF.

The CDR3 DNA reads as TGTGCCAGCCGACAGGGTGGCTACACCTTC. Translating it yields CASRQGGYTF. The chain recombines TRBV19 with TRBJ1-2; TRBD1 matches 7 bases. V trimming: 9 bases; J trimming: 7 bases; junction bases outside the gene matches: 2. This CDR3 spans 10 amino acids. In germline, CDR1 is LNHDA, CDR2 SQIVND (reference sequence).

This rearrangement joins TRBV6-2 or TRBV6-3 to TRBJ1-5; the D is unclear. Deletions cut 4 bases from V and 3 bases from J, with 7 bases between. There are 13 residues in the CDR3. Germline V lookup: CDR1 MNHEY, CDR2 SVGEGT. The CDR3 coding sequence is TGTGCCAGCAGTTCCGGGGTCAATCAGCCCCAGCATTTT. Protein product: CASSSGVNQPQHF.

The chain employs TRBV7-9 and TRBJ2-7; the D gene is possibly TRBD1 (5 bases). V lost 0 bases and J 4 bases, leaving 10 bases between the germline ends. The CDR3 has 14 residues. Germline lookup yields CDR1 SEHNR and CDR2 FQNEAQ (reference sequence). The CDR3 spells CASSLARPGYEQYF. CDR3 nucleotides: TGTGCCAGCAGCTTAGCAAGGCCAGGGTACGAGCAGTACTTC.

The chain uses TRBV5-4 and TRBJ1-6, with D perhaps matching TRBD1 (5 bases). Germline V gene lookup returns CDR1 SGHNT and CDR2 YYREEE (reference sequence). Trimming took 0 bases from V and 5 from J, leaving 15 bases between them. The CDR3 runs 17 residues. DNA for the CDR3: TGTGCCAGCAGCTTGGGACTCCAGGGTTTGGATAATTCACCCCTCCACTTT. It encodes CASSLGLQGLDNSPLHF.

There are a few counts of this clone. The chain uses TRBV11-2 and TRBJ2-1; TRBD2 agrees at 10 bases. This CDR3 is built from 16 residues. V gave up 2 bases and J gave up 7 bases; unmatched junction bases: 8. The germline V gene has CDR1 SGHAT and CDR2 FQNNGV. CDR3 nucleotide sequence: TGTGCCAGCAGCTTACGTCGGCTAGCGGGAGTGAATGAGCAGTTCTTC. As protein: CASSLRRLAGVNEQFF. The full variable domain, completed using reference TRBV11-2 and TRBJ2-1, is EAGVAQSPRYKIIEKRQSVAFWCNPISGHATLYWYQQILGQGPKLLIQFQNNGVVDDSQLPKDRFSAERLKGVDSTLKIQPAKLEDSAVYLCASSLRRLAGVNEQFFGPGTRLTVL.

CDR3 amino acids: CASSEGTGVGANVLTF. The CDR3 DNA reads TGTGCCAGCAGTGAGGGGACAGGGGTCGGGGCCAACGTCCTGACTTTC. V usage is TRBV6-1 and J usage is TRBJ2-6; 10 bases line up with TRBD1. Germline CDR1 reads MNHNS; CDR2 reads SASEGT. This CDR3 region has 16 residues. V lost 3 bases and J lost 4; bases outside the gene matches: 3.

The V call is TRBV5-1, the J call TRBJ2-2; 8 bases match TRBD2. With 0 bases clipped from V and 5 bases from J, the junction kept 6 bases outside the gene matches. There are 16 residues in the CDR3. Germline V gene data show CDR1 as SGHRS and CDR2 as YFSETQ. The CDR3 sequence: CASSLAGGPVTGELFF. The CDR3 coding sequence is TGCGCCAGCAGCTTGGCGGGAGGGCCGGTTACCGGGGAGCTGTTTTTT. The whole variable domain, filled in from reference TRBV5-1 and TRBJ2-2, reads KAGVTQTPRYLIKTRGQQVTLSCSPISGHRSVSWYQQTPGQGLQFLFEYFSETQRNKGNFPGRFSGRQFSNSRSEMNVSTLELGDSALYLCASSLAGGPVTGELFFGEGSRLTVL.

The chain links TRBV6-1 to TRBJ1-2, with 7 bases aligning to TRBD1. This CDR3 is built from 14 residues. CDR1 and CDR2 from the germline V gene are MNHNS and SASEGT. V shed 1 base and J 3 bases; nucleotides not matched to a gene: 2. CDR3 nucleotide sequence: TGTGCCAGCAGTGAAGACGGGACAGACTATGGCTACACCTTC. Translation gives CASSEDGTDYGYTF.

This chain uses TRBV29-1 with TRBJ1-4, with 7 bases fitting TRBD1. Germline assignment: CDR1 SQVTM and CDR2 ANQGSEA. V dropped 3 bases and J dropped 7; count of bases not matched to a gene: 5. The CDR3 runs to 13 residues. The CDR3 here is CSVEARGIEKLFF. DNA of the CDR3: TGCAGCGTTGAGGCCAGGGGGATTGAAAAACTGTTTTTT.

The chain couples TRBV11-2 to TRBJ2-1; 10 bases map to TRBD1. This CDR3 is 14 amino acids long. The J segment lost 10 bases and the V segment lost 7 bases, leaving 10 bases of the junction unmatched. The germline gives CDR1 SGHAT, CDR2 FQNNGV. The CDR3 region is CASNRRTGGYEQFF. CDR3 coding DNA: TGTGCCAGCAACCGACGGACAGGGGGATACGAGCAGTTCTTC.

This clone appeared once. The genes are TRBV11-2 and TRBJ2-3, with 14 bases matching TRBD2. The junction had 7 bases not matched to a gene; V was cut back by 7 bases and J by 7 bases. Germline loops: CDR1 SGHAT, CDR2 FQNNGV. The CDR3 spans 15 residues. The CDR3 DNA reads as TGTGCCAGCAACGGACTAGCGGGAGGTTTTTATACGCAGTATTTT. Translated: CASNGLAGGFYTQYF.

This clone is a singleton in its sample. The chain links TRBV19 to TRBJ2-2, with 7 positions matching TRBD1. V was pared by 7 bases and J by 6 bases, with 11 bases of the junction left unmatched. The germline V gene has CDR1 LNHDA and CDR2 SQIVND (reference sequence). The CDR3 loop spans 15 amino acids. The CDR3 protein is CASKVPGGTAGELFF. The CDR3 coding sequence is TGTGCCAGTAAGGTTCCAGGGGGAACGGCCGGGGAGCTGTTTTTT.

The chain uses TRBV7-3 and TRBJ2-7; no definite D call. Germline V CDR1 and CDR2: SGHTA, FQGTGA. CDR3 size: 13 residues. V lost 2 bases and J 0 bases, leaving 5 bases between the germline ends. For the CDR3, the DNA is TGTGCCAGCAGCTTAGCGGACTCCTACGAGCAGTACTTC. Translating it yields CASSLADSYEQYF.

The CDR3 loop is CASSPSRQETQYF. DNA of the CDR3: TGTGCCAGCAGCCCCTCCCGCCAAGAGACCCAGTACTTC. This rearrangement joins TRBV14 to TRBJ2-5; D unclear. Per germline, CDR1 SGHDN and CDR2 FVKESK. The V gene lost 4 bases and the J gene lost 1 base, with 7 bases spanning the gap. The CDR3 is 13 residues long. Full variable domain (missing parts from reference TRBV14 and TRBJ2-5): EAGVTQFPSHSVIEKGQTVTLRCDPISGHDNLYWYRRVMGKEIKFLLHFVKESKQDESGMPNNRFLAERTGGTYSTLKVQPAELEDSGVYFCASSPSRQETQYFGPGTRLLVL.

This chain connects TRBV27 to TRBJ2-2; TRBD1 might be the D (6 bases). The V end was cut by 8 bases, the J end by 2 bases, with 9 bases between. Germline V gene lookup returns CDR1 MNHEY and CDR2 SMNVEV (reference sequence). CDR3 size: 13 residues. CDR3 in amino acids: CASWTVNTGELFF. DNA of the CDR3: TGTGCCAGCTGGACAGTAAACACCGGGGAGCTGTTTTTT.

The chain joins TRBV7-3 to TRBJ2-1; D ambiguous. Germline V gene lookup returns CDR1 SGHTA and CDR2 FQGTGA. V lost 5 bases to trimming and J lost 3 bases, with 14 bases between them. The CDR3 covers 15 residues. CDR3 nucleotide sequence: TGTGCCAGCAGCCCTACAGATGGGCTCTACAATGAGCAGTTCTTC. Translated: CASSPTDGLYNEQFF.

The chain is built from TRBV5-4 and TRBJ2-7; no clear D gene. The V end was cut by 7 bases, the J end by 3 bases, with 17 bases between. Per germline, CDR1 SGHNT and CDR2 YYREEE (reference sequence). This CDR3 spans 14 amino acids. CDR3 DNA: TGTGCCAGCTCCTCCCCGCCAGTCGTCTACGAGCAGTACTTC. Encoded protein: CASSSPPVVYEQYF. The whole variable domain, remainder taken from reference TRBV5-4 and TRBJ2-7, is ETGVTQSPTHLIKTRGQQVTLRCSSQSGHNTVSWYQQALGQGPQFIFQYYREEENGRGNFPPRFSGLQFPNYSSELNVNALELDDSALYLCASSSPPVVYEQYFGPGTRLTVT.

J is TRBJ2-5 and V is TRBV19, with TRBD1 matching 8 bases. The V gene's germline CDR1 is LNHDA and CDR2 SQIVND (reference sequence). Germline trimming cut 7 bases from V and 0 bases from J; bases unmatched to any gene: 7. There are 15 residues in the CDR3. The CDR3 bases are TGTGCCAGTAACCCGGGACAGGCGTACCAAGAGACCCAGTACTTC. This sequence encodes CASNPGQAYQETQYF. The variable domain in full, with the rest retrieved from reference TRBV19 and TRBJ2-5, is DGGITQSPKYLFRKEGQNVTLSCEQNLNHDAMYWYRQDPGQGLRLIYYSQIVNDFQKGDIAEGYSVSREKKESFPLTVTSAQKNPTAFYLCASNPGQAYQETQYFGPGTRLLVL.

This sequence joins TRBV28 and TRBJ1-1; D is uncertain. Trimming cost V 6 bases and J 0 bases, with 11 bases left between them. The CDR3 runs 14 residues. Germline V gives CDR1 MDHEN, CDR2 SYDVKM. CDR3 region: CASSLSFMNTEAFF. The CDR3 region has the DNA TGTGCCAGCAGCCTATCGTTCATGAACACTGAAGCTTTCTTT.

This chain links TRBV11-2 with TRBJ2-1; D gene uncertain. The CDR3 extends over 15 amino acids. The V gene's germline CDR1 is SGHAT and CDR2 FQNNGV. The V end lost 1 base, the J end lost 6 bases, and 13 bases lay between the germline ends. CDR3: CASSLGPVRRNEQFF. CDR3 coding DNA: TGTGCCAGCAGCTTAGGCCCGGTGAGGCGCAATGAGCAGTTCTTC.

This clone is a singleton in its sample. The gene calls are TRBV2 and TRBJ1-2, with D possibly TRBD1 on 6 matching bases. Trimming pared 6 bases from V and 5 bases from J, leaving 19 bases between. Germline V CDR1 and CDR2: SNHLY, FYNNEI. The CDR3 runs to 15 residues. The CDR3 sequence: CASSPFSQGGYGYTF. CDR3 coding DNA: TGTGCCAGCAGCCCCTTCTCACAGGGAGGGTATGGCTACACCTTC.